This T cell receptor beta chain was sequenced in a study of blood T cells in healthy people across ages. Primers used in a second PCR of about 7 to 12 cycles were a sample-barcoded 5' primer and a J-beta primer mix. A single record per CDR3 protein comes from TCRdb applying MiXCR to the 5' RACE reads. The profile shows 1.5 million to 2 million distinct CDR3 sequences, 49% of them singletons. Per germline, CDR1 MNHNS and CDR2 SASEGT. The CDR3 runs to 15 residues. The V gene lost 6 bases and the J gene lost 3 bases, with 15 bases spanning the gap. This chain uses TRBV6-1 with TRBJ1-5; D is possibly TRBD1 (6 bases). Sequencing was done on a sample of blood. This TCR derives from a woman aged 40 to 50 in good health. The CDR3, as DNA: TGTGCCAGCAGGGGGCCCAGGGGATCCAATCAGCCCCAGCATTTT. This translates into CASRGPRGSNQPQHF.